These 32 T cell receptor beta chains came from one sample sequenced in a study of persistence of HIV-infected CD4 T cells. The stimulus was lysate of CMV-infected fibroblasts, approximately 9.6 ug/mL. CD40L/CD69 double-negative CD45RO-high memory CD4+ T cells were collected. The libraries were made with immunoSEQ version 4 in survey mode. The protocol was immunoSEQ multiplex PCR, while the TCRdb copy is restricted to in-frame clones and leaves out a portion. The repertoire holds about 40,000 clones, with approximately 80% as singletons. Their target antigens are unknown. The material was CD4+ T cells sorted from PBMCs after approximately 19-hour stimulation, obtained from a patient who received antiretroviral therapy. The receptor set was obtained from an adult man with HIV who was CMV-seropositive.

This chain's CDR3 is CASVGSGYEQYF. CDR3 bases: TGTGCCAGCGTGGGCTCGGGCTACGAGCAGTACTTC. The chain uses TRBV28 and TRBJ2-7; the D is unclear. Trimming removed 8 bases at V and 3 bases at J, with 11 bases between. This CDR3 comprises 12 residues. Germline assignment: CDR1 MDHEN and CDR2 SYDVKM.

This clone is a singleton in its sample. This chain uses TRBV2 with TRBJ2-7; no firm D call. There are 13 residues in the CDR3. The germline V gene has CDR1 SNHLY and CDR2 FYNNEI. V dropped 9 bases and J dropped 2 bases, with 14 bases sitting between them. This CDR3 is CASSMEIAYEQYF. The CDR3 bases are TGTGCCAGTTCCATGGAAATTGCCTACGAGCAGTACTTC.

J is TRBJ2-7 and V is TRBV29-1; a weak D match, TRBD2 (6 bases). Looked up from germline, CDR1 is SQVTM and CDR2 is ANQGSEA. CDR3 size: 14 residues. Trimming took 6 bases from V and 0 from J, leaving 15 bases between them. CDR3 region: CSVGSGTSSYEQYF. In DNA form, the CDR3 reads TGCAGCGTGGGTAGCGGCACAAGCTCCTACGAGCAGTACTTC.

The V gene is TRBV19, the J gene TRBJ2-7, with D unclear. The CDR3 spans 14 residues. V lost 3 bases and J 0 bases, leaving 9 bases between the germline ends. Germline CDR1 LNHDA, CDR2 SQIVND (reference sequence). CDR3 loop: CASSMVGRSYEQYF. DNA for the CDR3: TGTGCCAGTAGTATGGTTGGGCGCTCCTACGAGCAGTACTTC.

The CDR3 sequence: CASSLNSPLVSGSNEKLFF. The CDR3 DNA reads as TGCGCCAGCAGCTTGAACTCACCCCTAGTTTCGGGGTCTAATGAAAAACTGTTTTTT. V gene TRBV5-1 combines with J gene TRBJ1-4, with D hard to call. This CDR3 spans 19 amino acids. V shed 1 base and J shed 3 bases, with 22 bases lying between them. CDR1 SGHRS and CDR2 YFSETQ come from the germline V gene. The full variable domain, its missing parts supplied by reference TRBV5-1 and TRBJ1-4, is KAGVTQTPRYLIKTRGQQVTLSCSPISGHRSVSWYQQTPGQGLQFLFEYFSETQRNKGNFPGRFSGRQFSNSRSEMNVSTLELGDSALYLCASSLNSPLVSGSNEKLFFGSGTQLSVL.

The J gene is TRBJ1-2, the V gene TRBV5-5; TRBD1 is a possible D gene (5 bases). V was trimmed by 0 bases and J by 5 bases, leaving 11 bases between them. CDR1 is SGHKS, CDR2 YYEKEE, per germline (reference sequence). The CDR3 sequence is 14 residues long. CDR3 DNA sequence: TGTGCCAGCAGCTTGGACGGGACGCCTTATGGCTACACCTTC. Protein sequence: CASSLDGTPYGYTF.

The V and J genes are TRBV4-2 and TRBJ2-7; tentatively, D is TRBD2 (5 bases). There are 13 residues in the CDR3. In germline, CDR1 is LGHNA, CDR2 YNFKEQ. V was cut by 4 bases and J by 5 bases, with 12 bases left in between. CDR3 sequence reads: CASSPRGNDEQYF. CDR3 nucleotides: TGTGCCAGCAGCCCCCGGGGAAACGACGAGCAGTACTTC.

V and J are TRBV2 and TRBJ1-4; D ambiguous. This CDR3 spans 16 amino acids. V was clipped by 7 bases and J by 0 bases, with 15 bases between them. The V gene's germline CDR1 is SNHLY and CDR2 FYNNEI. CDR3 sequence: CASKYRVAATNEKLFF. Written as DNA, the CDR3 is TGTGCCAGCAAGTATAGGGTGGCAGCAACTAATGAAAAACTGTTTTTT.

The gene calls are TRBV5-1 and TRBJ1-5; D unclear. Germline values: CDR1 SGHRS, CDR2 YFSETQ. The CDR3 has 14 residues. The V end lost 0 bases, the J end lost 4 bases, and 8 bases lay between the germline ends. The CDR3 DNA is TGCGCCAGCAGCTTGGGTCCCATTAATCAGCCCCAGCATTTT. Encoded protein: CASSLGPINQPQHF.

This chain links TRBV7-3 with TRBJ1-3; the D gene is possibly TRBD1 (6 bases). The germline V gene encodes CDR1 SGHTA and CDR2 FQGTGA. The CDR3 is 15 amino acids. V was shortened by 2 bases and J by 4 bases, with 12 bases between the two germline ends. Here the CDR3 DNA reads TGTGCCAGCAGCTTATCGGGGGGCACAGGAAACACCATATATTTT. Its protein is CASSLSGGTGNTIYF. Using reference TRBV7-3 and TRBJ1-3 for the parts outside the CDR3, the full variable domain is GAGVSQTPSNKVTEKGKYVELRCDPISGHTALYWYRQSLGQGPEFLIYFQGTGAADDSGLPNDRFFAVRPEGSVSTLKIQRTERGDSAVYLCASSLSGGTGNTIYFGEGSWLTVV.

The chain couples TRBV6-5 to TRBJ2-7, with D perhaps being TRBD1 or TRBD2 (6 bases each). V lost 6 bases, J lost 3 bases, and 18 bases lay in between. The CDR3 runs 15 residues. Germline CDR1 reads MNHEY; CDR2 reads SVGAGI. CDR3 protein: CASRSLVGGIYEQYF. CDR3 sequence (DNA): TGTGCCAGCAGATCACTGGTGGGGGGCATCTACGAGCAGTACTTC.

The sample holds one count of this clone. The genes are TRBV24-1 and TRBJ2-2; 11 bases map to TRBD1. V was clipped by 2 bases and J by 0 bases; unmatched bases: 1. The V gene's germline CDR1 is KGHDR and CDR2 SFDVKD. The CDR3 spans 17 residues. The DNA of the CDR3 is TGTGCCACCAGTGATTCGGGACAGGGGGCGAACACCGGGGAGCTGTTTTTT. Protein: CATSDSGQGANTGELFF.

J is TRBJ2-7 and V is TRBV3-1 (or the pseudogene TRBV3-2), with 7 bases lining up with TRBD1. CDR1 is LGHDT and CDR2 is YNNKEL in the germline V gene (reference sequence). The V gene end was trimmed by 4 bases and the J gene end by 0 bases; junction bases not matched to a gene: 3. This CDR3 region has 14 residues. The CDR3 spells CASSRGQSSYEQYF. The CDR3 DNA reads as TGTGCCAGCAGCCGGGGACAGAGCTCCTACGAGCAGTACTTC.

The chain recombines TRBV5-1 with TRBJ1-3; 7 nucleotides match TRBD1. Looked up from germline, CDR1 is SGHRS and CDR2 is YFSETQ. With V trimmed by 5 bases and J by 4 bases, 6 bases remained unmatched. The length of the CDR3 is 14 residues. This chain's CDR3 is CASSSDREGNTIYF. The CDR3 DNA reads as TGCGCCAGCAGTTCCGACAGGGAAGGAAACACCATATATTTT.

The chain combines TRBV3-1 (or the pseudogene TRBV3-2) with TRBJ1-1, with D maybe TRBD1 (6 bases). The CDR3 is 14 amino acids. Germline-derived CDR1 and CDR2 are LGHDT and YNNKEL (reference sequence). Trimming removed 5 bases at V and 3 bases at J, with 13 bases between. The CDR3 DNA is TGTGCCAGCAGCGCGATACAGGGAGACACTGAAGCTTTCTTT. Amino acids: CASSAIQGDTEAFF.

The V gene is TRBV7-9, the J gene TRBJ1-6, with 7 bases identical to TRBD1. With V trimmed by 6 bases and J by 6 bases, 5 bases remained unmatched. The germline V gene encodes CDR1 SEHNR and CDR2 FQNEAQ (reference sequence). The CDR3 has 14 amino acids. The CDR3 here is CASSRGQFNSPLHF. The CDR3 bases are TGTGCCAGCAGTCGGGGACAGTTTAATTCACCCCTCCACTTT.

This chain connects TRBV28 to TRBJ2-7; D call uncertain. Germline loops: CDR1 MDHEN, CDR2 SYDVKM. The CDR3 totals 13 residues. Trimming cost V 7 bases and J 1 base, with 11 bases left between them. The CDR3 sequence is CASTTTLSYEQYF. CDR3 coding DNA: TGTGCCAGCACCACAACCCTATCCTACGAGCAGTACTTC.

In its sample, this clone was seen once. The chain couples TRBV9 to TRBJ2-1; TRBD1 or TRBD2 may be the D gene (5 bases each). CDR1 and CDR2 from the germline V gene are SGDLS and YYNGEE. V was pared by 3 bases and J by 1 base, with 14 bases between. This CDR3 comprises 16 residues. The CDR3, as DNA: TGTGCCAGCAGCGCCATCCGGGACCCATCCTACAATGAGCAGTTCTTC. It is translated as CASSAIRDPSYNEQFF.

This chain uses TRBV24-1 with TRBJ2-1; 9 bases match TRBD1. V trimming: 3 bases; J trimming: 3 bases; junction bases outside the gene matches: 8. Germline lookup yields CDR1 KGHDR and CDR2 SFDVKD. This CDR3 has 17 residues. The CDR3 region is CATSDLSTGGHYNEQFF. DNA for the CDR3: TGTGCCACCAGTGATCTTTCTACAGGGGGCCACTACAATGAGCAGTTCTTC.

The chain is built from TRBV6-5 and TRBJ2-2, with 7 nucleotides matching TRBD1. V shed 6 bases and J 4 bases; nucleotides not matched to a gene: 8. The CDR3 consists of 15 residues. Germline CDR1 is MNHEY and CDR2 is SVGAGI. The CDR3 loop reads CASRSTQGVTGELFF. CDR3 in DNA: TGTGCCAGCAGGTCAACTCAGGGGGTCACCGGGGAGCTGTTTTTT.

The J gene is TRBJ2-2, the V gene TRBV18; D is tentatively TRBD1 or TRBD2 (6 bases each). V dropped 3 bases and J dropped 0 bases, with 11 bases sitting between them. The CDR3 loop spans 16 amino acids. Germline CDR1 is KGHSH and CDR2 is LQKENI. CDR3 in DNA: TGTGCCAGCTCACCCTCCGGGGGCCCGAACACCGGGGAGCTGTTTTTT. Its protein product is CASSPSGGPNTGELFF.

The chain links TRBV7-9 to TRBJ2-1; D possibly uses TRBD1 or TRBD2 (5 bases each). The V and J ends lost 0 bases and 6 bases respectively, with 9 bases between them. Per germline, CDR1 SEHNR and CDR2 FQNEAQ (reference sequence). CDR3 length equals 14 residues. This CDR3 reads CASSLAGEPNEQFF. CDR3 sequence (DNA): TGTGCCAGCAGCTTAGCGGGGGAACCCAATGAGCAGTTCTTC.

The chain combines TRBV9 with TRBJ2-1; TRBD2 matches 7 bases. Germline CDR1 is SGDLS and CDR2 is YYNGEE. The V segment lost 4 bases and the J segment 5 bases; nucleotides outside the gene matches: 6. The CDR3 contains 14 residues. CDR3 coding DNA: TGTGCCAGCAGCCCCCGGGACTACGACAATGAGCAGTTCTTC. It codes for CASSPRDYDNEQFF. The whole variable domain, filled in from reference TRBV9 and TRBJ2-1, reads DSGVTQTPKHLITATGQRVTLRCSPRSGDLSVYWYQQSLDQGLQFLIQYYNGEERAKGNILERFSAQQFPDLHSELNLSSLELGDSALYFCASSPRDYDNEQFFGPGTRLTVL.

The gene calls are TRBV27 and TRBJ1-1; maybe TRBD1 (5 bases). The CDR3 has 16 amino acids. V gave up 4 bases and J gave up 1 base, with 16 bases separating them. The V gene's germline CDR1 is MNHEY and CDR2 SMNVEV (reference sequence). The CDR3 spells CASSSAGGGRNTEAFF. Written as DNA, the CDR3 is TGTGCCAGCAGTTCGGCAGGCGGGGGGAGGAACACTGAAGCTTTCTTT.

The chain employs TRBV19 and TRBJ1-2; D remains unclear. CDR1 is LNHDA and CDR2 is SQIVND in the germline V gene (reference sequence). Trimming cost V 8 bases and J 3 bases, with 10 bases left between them. There are 12 residues in the CDR3. This CDR3 reads CASVDGDYGYTF. Written as DNA, the CDR3 is TGTGCCAGTGTGGACGGGGACTATGGCTACACCTTC.

V and J are TRBV24-1 and TRBJ2-3, with 10 bases identical to TRBD2. The CDR3 loop spans 16 amino acids. Trimming cost V 9 bases and J 0 bases; bases outside gene matches: 8. Germline-derived CDR1 and CDR2 are KGHDR and SFDVKD. As DNA, the CDR3 is TGTGCCACCGGAGTAAGCGGGGGGGGTAGCACAGATACGCAGTATTTT. Protein: CATGVSGGGSTDTQYF.

This rearrangement joins TRBV6-5 to TRBJ1-2, with D possibly matching TRBD1 (6 bases). The germline V gene encodes CDR1 MNHEY and CDR2 SVGAGI. The CDR3 length is 13 residues. V gave up 6 bases and J gave up 2 bases, with 10 bases separating them. In nucleotides, the CDR3 is TGTGCCAGCAGCCTAGGACAGAACTATGGCTACACCTTC. The encoded protein is CASSLGQNYGYTF.

The chain uses TRBV6-4 and TRBJ1-1, with D unresolved. CDR3 size: 13 residues. V lost 7 bases, J lost 4 bases, and 13 bases lay in between. Germline V CDR1 and CDR2: MRHNA, SNTAGT. CDR3 residues: CASIEPGITEAFF. As DNA, the CDR3 is TGTGCCAGCATTGAGCCCGGGATCACTGAAGCTTTCTTT.

This clone was seen a single time. This chain joins TRBV19 and TRBJ2-3; the match to TRBD2 covers 10 bases. J lost 8 bases, V lost 5 bases, and 10 bases had no gene match. The CDR3 length is 15 residues. Germline V gene sequence: CDR1 LNHDA, CDR2 SQIVND (reference sequence). For the CDR3, the DNA is TGTGCCAGTAGTCAACAGGCGGTAGCGGGGGGTACGCAGTATTTT. Translating it yields CASSQQAVAGGTQYF.

This rearrangement joins TRBV5-1 to TRBJ1-5; a possible D gene is TRBD1 (6 bases). The germline V and J ends were trimmed by 4 bases and 6 bases, with 20 bases remaining between them. CDR3 size: 16 residues. CDR1 is SGHRS and CDR2 is YFSETQ in the germline V gene. The CDR3 DNA sequence: TGCGCCAGCAGCCCACGGGAGGAGGGGGTTAGTCAGCCCCAGCATTTT. Amino acids: CASSPREEGVSQPQHF. The variable domain in full, with the rest retrieved from reference TRBV5-1 and TRBJ1-5, is KAGVTQTPRYLIKTRGQQVTLSCSPISGHRSVSWYQQTPGQGLQFLFEYFSETQRNKGNFPGRFSGRQFSNSRSEMNVSTLELGDSALYLCASSPREEGVSQPQHFGDGTRLSIL.

This sequence joins TRBV6-6 and TRBJ2-2; D remains unclear. The CDR3 is 13 amino acids. The germline V gene has CDR1 MNHNY and CDR2 SVGAGI (reference sequence). Deletions cut 0 bases from V and 1 base from J, with 0 bases between. CDR3 in DNA: TGTGCCAGCAGTTACTCGAACACCGGGGAGCTGTTTTTT. Residues: CASSYSNTGELFF.

The chain combines TRBV2 with TRBJ1-4; D might be TRBD1 (5 bases). The CDR3 length is 14 residues. Germline assignment: CDR1 SNHLY and CDR2 FYNNEI. Trimming took 6 bases from V and 7 from J, leaving 15 bases between them. DNA of the CDR3: TGTGCCAGCAGGGCCCAGGGAGGAGGTGAAAAACTGTTTTTT. Protein sequence: CASRAQGGGEKLFF.